Each of the 21 T cell receptor beta chains below was sequenced from the same sample in a study of T cell repertoires in cytomegalovirus infection. TCRdb redid the calling of the reads with MiXCR, one entry per CDR3 protein. The sample includes a few hundred thousand distinct CDR3 sequences, 40% of them seen just once. Their antigens remain unidentified. The sequences come from cultured PBMCs, collected from culture after CMV antigen stimulation. These receptors originate from a human donor in good health (CMV status not recorded). Some clones in this sample may be carry-over from other donors' samples.

This clonotype was seen a few times. J is TRBJ2-1 and V is TRBV19, with D possibly being TRBD2 (6 bases). CDR1 is LNHDA, CDR2 SQIVND, per germline (reference sequence). Trimming stripped 6 bases from V and 8 bases from J, with 14 bases between. CDR3 length: 13 residues. CDR3 sequence: CASRGLASDEQFF. The CDR3 nucleotides read TGTGCCAGTAGGGGCCTAGCGTCGGATGAGCAGTTCTTC.

The chain couples TRBV28 to TRBJ1-2, with a possible D match to TRBD1 (5 bases). Germline CDR1 reads MDHEN; CDR2 reads SYDVKM. V was clipped by 6 bases and J by 5 bases, with 34 bases between them. CDR3 length: 20 residues. CDR3 in DNA: TGTGCCAGCAGCTCTCCACGGGCGGGGGGGGTGTGGACCGGACCTTATGGCTACACCTTC. Its translation is CASSSPRAGGVWTGPYGYTF.

There are a few counts of this clonotype. The gene calls are TRBV7-9 and TRBJ1-2, with 8 bases that match TRBD1. The CDR3 loop spans 16 amino acids. V shed 1 base, J shed 6 bases, and the junction held 10 bases outside the gene matches. Germline lookup yields CDR1 SEHNR and CDR2 FQNEAQ (reference sequence). The CDR3 region has the DNA TGTGCCAGCAGCTTAGGCGGCAGGGGGCTCCTCGATGGCTACACCTTC. It yields the protein CASSLGGRGLLDGYTF.

The chain carries TRBV7-6 and TRBJ2-3; 7 bases line up with TRBD2. Per germline, CDR1 SGHVS and CDR2 FNYEAQ. The junction had 10 bases not matched to a gene; V was cut back by 2 bases and J by 2 bases. CDR3 length equals 17 residues. This CDR3 is CASSLRSLAGATDTQYF. The CDR3 DNA sequence: TGTGCCAGCAGCTTAAGGTCCCTGGCGGGAGCCACAGATACGCAGTATTTT.

CDR3 sequence reads: CASSEALGAGVHPGELFF. CDR3 coding DNA: TGTGCCAGCAGTGAAGCGCTGGGGGCAGGGGTTCATCCCGGGGAGCTGTTTTTT. V and J are TRBV6-1 and TRBJ2-2, with TRBD1 as a possible D gene (6 bases). The V gene lost 0 bases and the J gene lost 6 bases, with 20 bases spanning the gap. Germline CDR1 reads MNHNS; CDR2 reads SASEGT. This CDR3 has 18 residues.

A few counts support this clonotype. V usage is TRBV6-1 and J usage is TRBJ2-1, with 8 positions matching TRBD2. With V trimmed by 6 bases and J by 2 bases, 6 bases remained unmatched. Germline values: CDR1 MNHNS, CDR2 SASEGT. This CDR3 is 15 amino acids long. The CDR3 loop reads CASRPGGDPYNEQFF. The DNA for the CDR3 is TGTGCCAGCAGGCCCGGGGGGGACCCCTACAATGAGCAGTTCTTC.

Here the CDR3 reads CASRDQGVNTEAFF. The CDR3 coding sequence is TGTGCCAGCAGGGATCAGGGGGTGAACACTGAAGCTTTCTTT. The V gene is TRBV3-1, the J gene TRBJ1-1; 7 nucleotides agree with TRBD1. The trim removed 6 bases at V and 0 bases at J, leaving 4 bases unmatched. The CDR3 consists of 14 residues. Germline CDR1 is LGHDT and CDR2 is YNNKEL (reference sequence).

V usage is TRBV23-1 and J usage is TRBJ2-7; possibly TRBD2 for D (6 bases). TRBV23-1 is reported as an ORF; its role is uncertain. The CDR3 totals 15 residues. The V end lost 6 bases, the J end lost 4 bases, and 19 bases lay between the germline ends. The CDR3 DNA reads as TGCGCCAGCAGACCCGGAGGGTCGGACCGATACGAGCAGTACTTC. Translated, it gives CASRPGGSDRYEQYF.

The gene calls are TRBV12-3 or TRBV12-4 and TRBJ2-5; 8 bases align to TRBD2. V shed 3 bases and J 1 base; nucleotides not matched to a gene: 7. This CDR3 region has 16 residues. The CDR3 coding sequence is TGTGCCAGCAGTTTTTTGACGGGAGGGACCCAAGAGACCCAGTACTTC. Protein product: CASSFLTGGTQETQYF.

This clonotype was seen only a few times. This chain joins TRBV28 and TRBJ2-2, with TRBD1 matching over 7 bases. Germline assignment: CDR1 MDHEN and CDR2 SYDVKM. This CDR3 is built from 16 residues. Trimming at V came to 5 bases and at J to 1 base, leaving 7 bases not matched to a gene. CDR3 in amino acids: CASSNHRDRNTGELFF. DNA for the CDR3: TGTGCCAGCAGTAACCACCGGGACAGGAACACCGGGGAGCTGTTTTTT.

This clonotype was seen only a few times. The rearrangement links TRBV7-2 to TRBJ2-1; 9 bases line up with TRBD2. Trimming at V came to 1 base and at J to 9 bases, leaving 7 bases not matched to a gene. The CDR3 runs 15 residues. The germline V gene has CDR1 SGHTA and CDR2 FQGNSA. CDR3 coding DNA: TGTGCCAGCAGCTTAGTCGCGGGAGGGCCTGGTGAGCAGTTCTTC. Protein: CASSLVAGGPGEQFF.

This clonotype was counted a single time. The chain is built from TRBV10-3 and TRBJ1-5; D is possibly TRBD1 (5 bases). Germline V lookup: CDR1 ENHRY, CDR2 SYGVKD. The CDR3 spans 14 residues. The V end was cut by 3 bases, the J end by 11 bases, with 17 bases between. The CDR3 DNA reads TGTGCCATCAGTGATTACGACAGTTCGAATACCCAGCATTTT. It codes for CAISDYDSSNTQHF.

This clonotype was picked up a small number of times. The chain couples TRBV7-6 to TRBJ1-6, with TRBD1 as a possible D gene (5 bases). Looked up from germline, CDR1 is SGHVS and CDR2 is FNYEAQ. The CDR3 has 17 residues. Trimming removed 1 base from V and 0 bases from J, with 10 bases in between. The CDR3 DNA follows: TGTGCCAGCAGCTTAGAGTGGGGGAGCTCCTATAATTCACCCCTCCACTTT. It specifies CASSLEWGSSYNSPLHF.

This clonotype was observed many times. The chain's CDR3 is CASSYNTGELFF. The CDR3 nucleotides read TGTGCCAGCAGTTATAACACCGGGGAGCTGTTTTTT. This chain uses TRBV28 with TRBJ2-2; no firm D call. The CDR3 runs 12 residues. The V end lost 4 bases, the J end lost 2 bases, and 2 bases lay between the germline ends. CDR1 and CDR2 from the germline V gene are MDHEN and SYDVKM.

This chain links TRBV7-9 with TRBJ1-6; D may be TRBD1 (6 bases). Germline CDR1 and CDR2: SEHNR and FQNEAQ (reference sequence). V dropped 1 base and J dropped 9 bases, with 10 bases sitting between them. The CDR3 contains 14 residues. CDR3 region: CASSLGGASSPLHF. Here the CDR3 DNA reads TGTGCCAGCAGCTTAGGGGGGGCAAGTTCACCCCTCCACTTT.

This clonotype was seen a few times. This chain connects TRBV7-2 to TRBJ1-2, with 7 bases fitting TRBD1. The CDR3 consists of 13 residues. V gave up 5 bases and J gave up 6 bases; unmatched junction bases: 6. Germline CDR1 reads SGHTA; CDR2 reads FQGNSA. The CDR3 loop reads CASSTRQGDGYTF. The CDR3 region has the DNA TGTGCCAGCAGCACTCGACAGGGCGATGGCTACACCTTC.

This sequence joins TRBV20-1 and TRBJ2-7, with a possible D match to TRBD1 (5 bases). Trimming removed 4 bases at V and 4 bases at J, with 8 bases between. The CDR3 has 11 residues. Germline values: CDR1 DFQATT, CDR2 SNEGSKA (reference sequence). CDR3 residues: CSATQGYEQYF. The CDR3 coding sequence is TGCAGTGCTACCCAGGGATACGAGCAGTACTTC.

This clonotype was counted between two and nine times. This rearrangement joins TRBV12-3 or TRBV12-4 to TRBJ2-1, with 8 bases matching TRBD2. V lost 0 bases and J lost 8; bases outside the gene matches: 12. CDR3 length: 17 residues. The CDR3 is CASSLAVAGGHGDEQFF. The CDR3 DNA is TGTGCCAGCAGTTTAGCGGTTGCGGGAGGACATGGGGATGAGCAGTTCTTC.

The chain is built from TRBV7-2 and TRBJ2-7, with TRBD2 as a possible D gene (5 bases). The V gene's germline CDR1 is SGHTA and CDR2 FQGNSA. Trimming left V 1 base short and J 6 bases short, with 10 bases between. The CDR3 is 13 residues long. The DNA for the CDR3 is TGTGCCAGCAGCTTAGGTGTACGGGGCGAGCAGTACTTC. Translating it yields CASSLGVRGEQYF.

The rearrangement links TRBV6-2 or TRBV6-3 to TRBJ2-1; D assignment may be TRBD1 or TRBD2 (5 bases each). The CDR3 loop spans 14 amino acids. Germline CDR1 reads MNHEY; CDR2 reads SVGEGT. V lost 4 bases and J 5 bases, leaving 12 bases between the germline ends. The chain's CDR3 is CASSWDEGNNEQFF. CDR3 DNA sequence: TGTGCCAGCAGTTGGGACGAGGGAAACAATGAGCAGTTCTTC.

The chain combines TRBV27 with TRBJ2-5; D gene uncertain. CDR1 is MNHEY, CDR2 SMNVEV, per germline (reference sequence). The CDR3 covers 13 residues. With 3 bases removed from V and 7 bases from J, the gap between germline ends came to 12 bases. The CDR3 region is CASSLTLHGTQYF. CDR3 DNA: TGTGCCAGCAGTTTGACCCTGCATGGGACCCAGTACTTC.